In its sample, the clone carrying this T cell receptor beta chain was seen a few times. Antigen: not known. This specimen comes from a study of beta chain features in type 1 diabetes. Sequencing targeted expressed TCRB transcripts, as all isolated RNA had been reverse transcribed. Sequencing used immunoSEQ multiplex PCR; TCRdb keeps in-frame clones, though not all of them. The sample has about 620,000 clones, 15% seen once; the top ten hold around 0.1%. Donors contributed one heparinised blood draw apiece, averaging about 110 mL. Markers CD45RO/CCR7/CD25/CD127/CD95/CD27 served to sort CD4+ naive, central memory, regulatory and stem cell-like memory cells. In germline, CDR1 is SGHRS, CDR2 YFSETQ. Unmatched junction bases numbered 6, after V lost 6 bases and J lost 2 bases. The CDR3 totals 14 residues. Study outcomes and limitations: Here, the possible influence of HLA type (on TCRB rearrangement) remained unresolved. Equally in patients and controls, PCR might preferentially amplify shorter templates.

Sequenced input: naive CD4+ T cells from blood. The chain couples TRBV5-1 to TRBJ2-7, with TRBD1 matching 9 bases. This receptor was obtained from a man aged 18 to 29 in good health. In nucleotides, the CDR3 is TGCGCCAGCACACAGGGGGCGGAGACCTACGAGCAGTACTTC. As protein: CASTQGAETYEQYF.